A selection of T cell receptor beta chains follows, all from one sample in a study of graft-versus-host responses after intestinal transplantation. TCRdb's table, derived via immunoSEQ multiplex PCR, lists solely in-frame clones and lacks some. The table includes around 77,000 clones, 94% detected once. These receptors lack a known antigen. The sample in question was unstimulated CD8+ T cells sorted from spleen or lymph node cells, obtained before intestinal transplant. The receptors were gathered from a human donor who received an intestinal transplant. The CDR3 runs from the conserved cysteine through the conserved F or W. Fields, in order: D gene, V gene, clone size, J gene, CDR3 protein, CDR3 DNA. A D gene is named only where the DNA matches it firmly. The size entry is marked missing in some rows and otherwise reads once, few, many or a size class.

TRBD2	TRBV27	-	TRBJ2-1	CASSPGTSGRGEQFF	TGTGCCAGCAGTCCTGGGACTAGCGGGAGGGGCGAGCAGTTCTTC
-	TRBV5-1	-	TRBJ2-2	CASSLGITTATTGELFF	TGCGCCAGCAGCTTGGGGATAACAACTGCCACAACCGGGGAGCTGTTTTTT
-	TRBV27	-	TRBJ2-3	CASSFSPKRYTDTQYF	TGTGCCAGCAGTTTTTCGCCTAAGCGCTACACAGATACGCAGTATTTT
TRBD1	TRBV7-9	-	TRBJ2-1	CASSLGTGDNEQFF	TGTGCCAGCAGCCTAGGGACAGGGGACAATGAGCAGTTCTTC
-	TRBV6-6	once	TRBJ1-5	CASRQKLNQPQHF	TGTGCCAGCAGACAGAAACTCAATCAGCCCCAGCATTTT
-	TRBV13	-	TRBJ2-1	CASSFPSSYNEQFF	TGTGCCAGCAGCTTCCCCAGCTCCTACAATGAGCAGTTCTTC
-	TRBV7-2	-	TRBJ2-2	CASSSTLGRLPNTGELFF	TGTGCCAGCAGCTCCACTCTTGGGAGGCTTCCGAACACCGGGGAGCTGTTTTTT
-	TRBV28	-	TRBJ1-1	CASSFSNPLEAFF	TGTGCCAGCAGTTTTTCGAACCCTCTTGAAGCTTTCTTT
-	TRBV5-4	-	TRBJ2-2	CASSSTTGELFF	TGTGCCAGCAGCTCAACCACCGGGGAGCTGTTTTTT
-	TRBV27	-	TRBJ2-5	CASSLGPGETQYF	TGTGCCAGCAGTTTAGGTCCGGGGGAGACCCAGTACTTC
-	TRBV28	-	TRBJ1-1	CASSLVSNTEAFF	TGTGCCAGCAGTTTAGTATCGAACACTGAAGCTTTCTTT
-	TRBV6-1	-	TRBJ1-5	CASSGGGYSNQPQHF	TGTGCCAGCAGTGGGGGAGGGTATAGCAATCAGCCCCAGCATTTT
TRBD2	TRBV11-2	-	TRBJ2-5	CASSLEGTSEGETQYF	TGTGCCAGCAGCTTAGAAGGGACTAGCGAGGGAGAGACCCAGTACTTC
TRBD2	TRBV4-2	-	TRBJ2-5	CASSQLAGAGETQYF	TGTGCCAGCAGCCAATTAGCGGGAGCGGGGGAGACCCAGTACTTC
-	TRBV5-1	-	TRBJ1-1	CASSVTTRFTEAFF	TGCGCCAGCAGCGTCACCACCCGATTCACTGAAGCTTTCTTT
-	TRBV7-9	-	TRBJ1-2	CASRSISDSDSNYGYTF	TGTGCCAGCAGATCCATCTCTGACAGTGATTCTAACTATGGCTACACCTTC
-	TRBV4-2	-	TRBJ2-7	CASSQGGAGLISYEQYF	TGTGCCAGCAGCCAAGGGGGGGCGGGGCTTATTTCCTACGAGCAGTACTTC
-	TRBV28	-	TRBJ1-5	CASSLTWALYKPQHF	TGTGCCAGCAGTTTAACTTGGGCCCTGTATAAGCCCCAGCATTTT
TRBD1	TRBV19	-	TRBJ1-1	CASSWDRETEAFF	TGTGCCAGTAGTTGGGACAGGGAAACTGAAGCTTTCTTT
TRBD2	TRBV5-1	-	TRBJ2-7	CASSAGLAGTLPYEQYF	TGCGCCAGCAGCGCCGGACTAGCGGGGACCCTCCCCTACGAGCAGTACTTC
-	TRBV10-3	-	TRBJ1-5	CAISEPNQPQHF	TGTGCCATCAGTGAGCCGAATCAGCCCCAGCATTTT
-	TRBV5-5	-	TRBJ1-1	CASSLGALATEAFF	TGTGCCAGCAGCTTGGGTGCCCTGGCCACTGAAGCTTTCTTT
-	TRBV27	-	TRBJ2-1	CASSLSRVGNEQLF	TGTGCCAGCAGTTTATCGAGAGTAGGCAATGAGCAGCTCTTC
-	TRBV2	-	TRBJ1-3	CASSWDKLSGNTIYF	TGTGCCAGCAGTTGGGACAAGCTCTCTGGAAACACCATATATTTT
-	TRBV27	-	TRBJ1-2	CASRGAGNGYTF	TGTGCCAGCAGAGGGGCAGGGAATGGCTACACCTTC
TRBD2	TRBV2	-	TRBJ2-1	CAIRTRSGSYNEQFF	TGTGCCATACGGACTAGGTCGGGTTCCTACAATGAGCAGTTCTTC
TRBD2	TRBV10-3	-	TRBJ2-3	CAIKGETSGLYTQYF	TGTGCCATCAAGGGGGAAACTAGCGGTTTATATACGCAGTATTTT
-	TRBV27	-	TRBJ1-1	CASRETGTEPLSTEAFF	TGTGCCAGCAGAGAAACCGGGACGGAACCACTTAGCACTGAAGCTTTCTTT
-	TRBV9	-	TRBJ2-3	CASSVASRWWDTQYF	TGTGCCAGCAGCGTAGCGAGCCGGTGGTGGGATACGCAGTATTTT